This entry lists 6 T cell receptor beta chains sequenced from one sample in a study of Graves' ophthalmopathy and Graves' hyperthyroidism. The authors amplified TCR beta CDR3 regions from RNA transcripts. HTBI primers served in a first-round RT-PCR, which a second-round multiplex PCR followed. TCRdb used MiXCR to reprocess the multiplex PCR reads, holding one entry per CDR3 protein. Altogether some 1.1 million distinct CDR3 sequences are present, approximately 35% being singletons, with the ten largest covering more than 9.5%. Specimen: peripheral blood or thyroid tissue (not recorded which). These receptors all stem from an adult man with Graves' hyperthyroidism.

At least ten counts were recorded for this clonotype. The chain is built from TRBV6-6 and TRBJ1-3, with D unclear. Looked up from germline, CDR1 is MNHNY and CDR2 is SVGAGI (reference sequence). V lost 5 bases, J lost 4 bases, and 6 bases lay in between. CDR3 size: 12 residues. CDR3 DNA: TGTGCCAGCAGTATGCAGGGAAACACCATATATTTT. It yields the protein CASSMQGNTIYF.

This clonotype has a handful of counts. At one boundary the junction diverges from the germline segment, which might be a read error. The chain is built from TRBV5-1 and TRBJ1-5; D unresolved. The CDR3 spans 13 residues. Germline V gene lookup returns CDR1 SGHRS and CDR2 YFSETQ. The DNA of the CDR3 is TGTGCCAGCAGCTTGGCTGGGAGTCAGCCCCAGCATTTT. Amino acid sequence: CASSLAGSQPQHF. Supplemented by reference TRBV5-1 and TRBJ1-5, the full variable domain reads KAGVTQTPRYLIKTRGQQVTLSCSPISGHRSVSWYQQTPGQGLQFLFEYFSETQRNKGNFPGRFSGRQFSNSRSEMNVSTLELGDSALYLCASSLAGSQPQHFGDGTRLSIL.

CDR3 sequence reads: CASSPEGNRVSYEQYF. The CDR3 DNA reads as TGTGCCAGCAGCCCCGAGGGGAACAGGGTCTCCTACGAGCAGTACTTC. This sequence joins TRBV7-9 and TRBJ2-7; D is possibly TRBD1 (6 bases). Per the germline V gene, CDR1 is SEHNR and CDR2 is FQNEAQ (reference sequence). The CDR3 covers 16 residues. V was trimmed by 5 bases and J by 0 bases, leaving 17 bases between them.

The chain recombines TRBV25-1 with TRBJ2-5; a weak D match, TRBD1 (7 bases). Looked up from germline, CDR1 is MGHDK and CDR2 is SYGVNS. CDR3 length: 13 residues. With 1 base removed from V and 10 bases from J, the gap between germline ends came to 13 bases. In nucleotides, the CDR3 is TGTGCCAGCAGTGAATTGGCAGGGGGGAACCAGTACTTC. It specifies CASSELAGGNQYF.

The genes are TRBV15 and TRBJ1-5; D ambiguous. CDR1 LNHNV and CDR2 YYDKDF come from the germline V gene (reference sequence). V shed 3 bases and J shed 3 bases, with 9 bases lying between them. There are 14 residues in the CDR3. In DNA, the CDR3 is TGTGCCACCAGCAGTTTGACTGACAATCAGCCCCAGCATTTT. Protein product: CATSSLTDNQPQHF.

This clonotype appeared many times. The chain employs TRBV7-9 and TRBJ1-5; D gene uncertain. The V end lost 8 bases, the J end lost 2 bases, and 16 bases lay between the germline ends. CDR3 length: 15 residues. Germline CDR1 and CDR2: SEHNR and FQNEAQ (reference sequence). CDR3 region: CASRAGGGGNQPQHF. Here the CDR3 DNA reads TGTGCCAGCCGGGCCGGCGGTGGGGGCAATCAGCCCCAGCATTTT.